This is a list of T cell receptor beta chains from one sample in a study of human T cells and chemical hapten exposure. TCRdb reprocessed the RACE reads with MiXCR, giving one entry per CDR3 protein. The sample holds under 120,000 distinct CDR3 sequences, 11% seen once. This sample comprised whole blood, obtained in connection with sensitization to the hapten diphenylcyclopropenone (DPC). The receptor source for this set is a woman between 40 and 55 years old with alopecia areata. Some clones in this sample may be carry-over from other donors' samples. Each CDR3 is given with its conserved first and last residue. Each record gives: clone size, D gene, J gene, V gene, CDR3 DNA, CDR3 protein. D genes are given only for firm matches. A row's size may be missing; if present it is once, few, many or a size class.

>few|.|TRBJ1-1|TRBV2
TGTGCCAGCAGTAAAGGGACTTATCAGAACACTGAAGCTTTCTTT
CASSKGTYQNTEAFF
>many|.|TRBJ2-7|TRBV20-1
TGCAGTGTCGCTAACAGGGTAGGCTCCTACGAGCAGTACTTC
CSVANRVGSYEQYF
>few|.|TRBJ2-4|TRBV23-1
TGCGCCAGCAGTCCCCATGTTTGGGCTCCGTGTGCCAAAAACATTCAGTACTTC
CASSPHVWAPCAKNIQYF
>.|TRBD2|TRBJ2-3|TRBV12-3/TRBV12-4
TGTGCCAGCAGCTACCCGCTCGGGGGCGAAGCGGGGGGCACAGATACGCAGTATTTT
CASSYPLGGEAGGTDTQYF
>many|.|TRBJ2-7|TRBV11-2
TGTGCCAGCAGCCCAGACGGCTCAGGGAGGTACGAGCAGTACTTC
CASSPDGSGRYEQYF
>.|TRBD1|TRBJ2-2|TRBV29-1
TGCAGCGTCGCCGGGACAGGGGTCACCGGGGAGCTGTTTTTT
CSVAGTGVTGELFF
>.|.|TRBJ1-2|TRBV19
TGTGCCAGTAGTAGCGGACAGCTGAGAGTGGGCTACACCTTC
CASSSGQLRVGYTF
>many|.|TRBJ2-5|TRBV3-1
TGTGCCAGCAGCCCGAATCCTTCAGCGCGGGGCGCAGAGACCCAGTACTTC
CASSPNPSARGAETQYF
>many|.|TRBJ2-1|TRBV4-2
TGTGCCAGCAGCCAAGATATCCTAGCCTACAATGAGCAGTTCTTC
CASSQDILAYNEQFF
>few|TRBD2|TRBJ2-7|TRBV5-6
TGTGCCAGCAGCTTGGTTCCTAGCGGGGCCCCACCCTACGAGCAGTACTTC
CASSLVPSGAPPYEQYF
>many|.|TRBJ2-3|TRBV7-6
TGTGCCAGCAGCTCCCGCGGGGGCCCGGAAGATACGCAGTATTTT
CASSSRGGPEDTQYF
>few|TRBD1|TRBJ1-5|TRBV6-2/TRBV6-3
TGTGCCAGCAGCTCAGGGGGGCAGGATCAGCCCCAGCATTTT
CASSSGGQDQPQHF
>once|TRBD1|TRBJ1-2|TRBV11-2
TGTGCCATCATAGAGGACAGGGAAGGCTACACCTTC
CAIIEDREGYTF
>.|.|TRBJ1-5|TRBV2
TGTGCCAGCAGTGAGAGCAATCAGCCCCAGCATTTT
CASSESNQPQHF
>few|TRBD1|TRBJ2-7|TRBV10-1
TGCGCCAGCAGTGGTAGGACAGGGGGCGACGAGCAGTACTTC
CASSGRTGGDEQYF
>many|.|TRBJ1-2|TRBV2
TGTGCCAGCAGTGCTCGGACAGCGTATGGCTACACCTTC
CASSARTAYGYTF
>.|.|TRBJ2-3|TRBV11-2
TGTGCCAGCAGCTGGAAGGAAGCCGATACGCAGTATTTT
CASSWKEADTQYF
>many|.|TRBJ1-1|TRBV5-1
TGCGCCAGCAGCTCGGGGCTGAGCGCGAACACTGAAGCTTTCTTT
CASSSGLSANTEAFF
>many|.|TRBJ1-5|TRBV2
TGTGCCAGCAGTGAAGCGGCCGGTGGGCCCCAGCATTTT
CASSEAAGGPQHF
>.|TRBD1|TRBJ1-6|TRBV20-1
TGCAGTGCTAGGGACAGGGTCGAAAGCTCCTATAATTCACCCCTCCACTTT
CSARDRVESSYNSPLHF
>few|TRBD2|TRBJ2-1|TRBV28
TGTGCCAGCGCTAGCGGGGGTTACAATGAGCAGTTCTTC
CASASGGYNEQFF
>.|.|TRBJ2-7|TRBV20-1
TGCAGTGCTAGAGTACAGGGCTACGAGCAGTACTTC
CSARVQGYEQYF
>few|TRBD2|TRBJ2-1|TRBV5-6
TGTGCCAGCAGCGGGGAACGAAGCGGGAGGTCGGAGTTCTTC
CASSGERSGRSEFF
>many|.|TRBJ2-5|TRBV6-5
TGTGCCAGCAGTTCCCTACAGGGATCGAAGACCCAGTACTTC
CASSSLQGSKTQYF
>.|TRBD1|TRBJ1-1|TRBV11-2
TGTGCCAGCAGCCGCAACAGGGGAGGCGGTGAAGCTTTCTTT
CASSRNRGGGEAFF
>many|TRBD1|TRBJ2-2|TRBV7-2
TGTGCCAGCAGCTGGACAGGGCGGGACACCGGGGAGCTGTTTTTT
CASSWTGRDTGELFF
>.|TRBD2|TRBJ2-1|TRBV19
TGTGCCAGTAGTACTTCAGGCGGGAGGATCAATGAGCAGTTCTTC
CASSTSGGRINEQFF
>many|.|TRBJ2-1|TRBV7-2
TGTGCCAGCAGCCTTGACAGGGAGGGGCAGTTCTTC
CASSLDREGQFF
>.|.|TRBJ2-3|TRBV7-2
TGTGCCAGCAGCTCCCAATTGGATACGCAGTATTTT
CASSSQLDTQYF
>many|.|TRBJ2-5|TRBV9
TGTGCCAGCTCCGGGGTATGGGGTGGGGAGACCCAGTACTTC
CASSGVWGGETQYF
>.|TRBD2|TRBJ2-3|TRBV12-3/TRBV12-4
TGTGCCAGCAGACGTAAAGCGGGAGGCCCGCTAGATACGCAGTATTTT
CASRRKAGGPLDTQYF
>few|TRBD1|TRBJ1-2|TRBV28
TGTGCCAGCAGTACCGGACAGGGTTACGGCTACACCTTC
CASSTGQGYGYTF
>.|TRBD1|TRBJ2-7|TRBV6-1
TGTGCCAGCAGTGTACCGGGACAGAGCTCCTACGAGCAGTACTTC
CASSVPGQSSYEQYF
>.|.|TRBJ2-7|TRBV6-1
TGTGCCAGCAATATTAACTACGAGCAGTACTTC
CASNINYEQYF
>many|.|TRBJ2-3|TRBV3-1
TGTGCCAGCAGCCAATCCGGAAGCACAGATACGCAGTATTTT
CASSQSGSTDTQYF
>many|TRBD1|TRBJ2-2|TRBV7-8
TGTGCCAGCAGTAGAAGGGGGCGCCCCGGGGAGCTGTTTTTT
CASSRRGRPGELFF
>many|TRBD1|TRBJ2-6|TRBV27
TGTGCCAGCAGTTCCAGGGACAGCTTGAGCTCTGGGGCCAACGTCCTGACTTTC
CASSSRDSLSSGANVLTF
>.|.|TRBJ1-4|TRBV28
TGTGCCAGCTGGCTGGGGGGGACTAATGAAAAACTGTTTTTT
CASWLGGTNEKLFF
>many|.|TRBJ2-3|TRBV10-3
TGTGCCATCAGGGATGGGGGCACAGATACGCAGTATTTT
CAIRDGGTDTQYF
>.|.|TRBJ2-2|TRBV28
TGTGCCAGCAGTCGGGCCACCGGGGAGCTGTTTTTT
CASSRATGELFF
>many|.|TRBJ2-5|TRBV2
TGTGCCAGCACCATCCACAGGGACCAAGAGACCCAGTACTTC
CASTIHRDQETQYF
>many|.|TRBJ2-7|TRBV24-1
TGTGCCACCAGTGATTTCGGGGACGAGCAGTACTTC
CATSDFGDEQYF
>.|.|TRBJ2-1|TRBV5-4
TGTGCCAGCAGCTTGGAAGTGGGCAACTACAATGAGCAGTTCTTC
CASSLEVGNYNEQFF
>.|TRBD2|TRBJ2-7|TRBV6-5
TGTGCCAGCAGGAGGAGCGGGGTTAGCTCCTACGAGCAGTACTTC
CASRRSGVSSYEQYF
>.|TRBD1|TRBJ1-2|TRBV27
TGTGCCAGCAGTAGGGACAGGGTCGGCTATGGCTACACCTTC
CASSRDRVGYGYTF
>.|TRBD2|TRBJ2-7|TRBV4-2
TGTGCCAGCAGCCAAGAACTAGCGGGCCGCTCCTACGAGCAGTACTTC
CASSQELAGRSYEQYF
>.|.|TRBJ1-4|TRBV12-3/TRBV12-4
TGTGCCAGCAGCCCCCAGGGTGAAAAACTGTTTTTT
CASSPQGEKLFF
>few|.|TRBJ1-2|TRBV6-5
TGTGCCAGCAGCCCGGGCCCAGTCTCCTACACCTTC
CASSPGPVSYTF
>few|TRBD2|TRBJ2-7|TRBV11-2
TGTGCCAGCAGCCGGTCGGGCGGGAGGGAATACGAGCAGTACTTC
CASSRSGGREYEQYF
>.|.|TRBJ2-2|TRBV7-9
TGTGCCAGCAGCACGACAGCTAACACCGGGGAGCTGTTTTTT
CASSTTANTGELFF
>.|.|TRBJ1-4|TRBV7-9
TGTGCCAGCAGCTTAGCGCTAGGGACAACTAATGAAAAACTGTTTTTT
CASSLALGTTNEKLFF